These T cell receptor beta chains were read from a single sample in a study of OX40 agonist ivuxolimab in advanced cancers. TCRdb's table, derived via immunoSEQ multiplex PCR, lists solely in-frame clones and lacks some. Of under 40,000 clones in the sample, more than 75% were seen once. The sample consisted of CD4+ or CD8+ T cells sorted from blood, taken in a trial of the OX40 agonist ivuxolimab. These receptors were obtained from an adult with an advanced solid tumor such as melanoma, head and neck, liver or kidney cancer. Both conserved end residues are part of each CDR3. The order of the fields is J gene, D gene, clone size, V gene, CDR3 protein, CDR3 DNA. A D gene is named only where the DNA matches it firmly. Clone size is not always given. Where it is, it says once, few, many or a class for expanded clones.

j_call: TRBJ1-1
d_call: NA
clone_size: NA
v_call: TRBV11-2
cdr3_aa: CASSGRVGYDTEAFF
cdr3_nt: TGTGCCAGCAGCGGCAGGGTCGGGTACGACACTGAAGCTTTCTTT

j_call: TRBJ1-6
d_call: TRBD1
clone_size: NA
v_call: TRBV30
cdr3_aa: CAWSVGTGGIFLHF
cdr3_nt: TGTGCCTGGAGTGTAGGGACAGGGGGGATATTCCTCCACTTT

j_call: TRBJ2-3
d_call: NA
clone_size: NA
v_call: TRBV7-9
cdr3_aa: CASSYLDNPTDTQYF
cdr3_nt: TGTGCCAGCAGCTACCTAGACAATCCCACAGATACGCAGTATTTT

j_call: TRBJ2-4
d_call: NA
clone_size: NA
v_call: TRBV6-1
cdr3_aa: CASSDFGGRQNIQYF
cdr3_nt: TGTGCCAGCAGTGACTTCGGGGGACGGCAAAACATTCAGTACTTC

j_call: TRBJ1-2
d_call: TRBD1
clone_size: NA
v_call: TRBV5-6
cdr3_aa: CASIYAGQGPFYGYTF
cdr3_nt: TGTGCCAGCATCTACGCGGGACAGGGACCTTTCTACGGCTACACCTTC

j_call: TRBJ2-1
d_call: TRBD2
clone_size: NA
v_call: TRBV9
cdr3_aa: CASSVDPSGDYNEQFF
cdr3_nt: TGTGCCAGCAGCGTAGATCCCAGCGGGGATTACAATGAGCAGTTCTTC

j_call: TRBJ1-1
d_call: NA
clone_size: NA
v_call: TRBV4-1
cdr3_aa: CASSQGRGTEAFF
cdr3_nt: TGCGCCAGCAGCCAGGGGAGGGGGACTGAAGCTTTCTTT

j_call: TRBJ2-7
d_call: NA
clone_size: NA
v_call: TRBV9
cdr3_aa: CASSEGQQIYEQYF
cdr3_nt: TGTGCCAGCAGCGAGGGTCAGCAAATTTACGAGCAGTACTTC

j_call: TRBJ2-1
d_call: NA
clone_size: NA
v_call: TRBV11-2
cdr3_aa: CASSPSRDRQRDEQFF
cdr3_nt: TGTGCCAGCAGCCCTAGTCGGGACCGCCAACGGGATGAGCAGTTCTTC

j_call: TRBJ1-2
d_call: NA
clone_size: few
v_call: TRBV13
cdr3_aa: CASSHQGFYGYTF
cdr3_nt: TGTGCCAGCAGCCATCAGGGGTTCTATGGCTACACCTTC

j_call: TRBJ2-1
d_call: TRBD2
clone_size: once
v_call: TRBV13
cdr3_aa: CASQRGGDNEQFF
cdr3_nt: TGTGCCAGCCAGCGGGGGGGAGACAATGAGCAGTTCTTC

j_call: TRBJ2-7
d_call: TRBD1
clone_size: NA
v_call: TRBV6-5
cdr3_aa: CASSYTWTGGDQQF
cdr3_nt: TGTGCCAGCAGTTACACTTGGACAGGGGGCGACCAACAGTTC

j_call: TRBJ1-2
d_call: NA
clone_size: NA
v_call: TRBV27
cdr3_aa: CASAAGPKTNYGYTF
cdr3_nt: TGTGCCAGCGCTGCGGGGCCAAAAACTAACTATGGCTACACCTTC

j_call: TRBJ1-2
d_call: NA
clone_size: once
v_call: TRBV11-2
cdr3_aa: CASSPTGSNYGYTF
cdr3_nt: TGTGCCAGCAGCCCCACAGGGTCTAACTATGGCTACACCTTC

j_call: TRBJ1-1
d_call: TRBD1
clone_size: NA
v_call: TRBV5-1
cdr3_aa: CASSPGQGLKTEAFF
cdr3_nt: TGCGCCAGCAGCCCTGGACAGGGGCTAAAAACTGAAGCTTTCTTT

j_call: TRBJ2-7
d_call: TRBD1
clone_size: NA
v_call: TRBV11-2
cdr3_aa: CASSPGGSYEQYF
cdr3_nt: TGTGCCAGCAGCCCAGGGGGCTCCTACGAGCAGTACTTC

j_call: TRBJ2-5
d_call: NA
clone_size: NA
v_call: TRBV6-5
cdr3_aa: CASSYSLGPGETQYF
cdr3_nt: TGTGCCAGCAGTTACTCGTTGGGGCCGGGGGAGACCCAGTACTTC

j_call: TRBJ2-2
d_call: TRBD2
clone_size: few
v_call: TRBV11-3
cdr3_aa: CASSFTSKRGLAGELFF
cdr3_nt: TGTGCCAGCAGCTTTACATCTAAGCGGGGGTTGGCCGGGGAGCTGTTTTTT

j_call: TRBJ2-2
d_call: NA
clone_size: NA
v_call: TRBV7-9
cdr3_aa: CASSLATGELFF
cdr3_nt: TGTGCCAGCAGCTTAGCAACCGGGGAGCTGTTTTTT

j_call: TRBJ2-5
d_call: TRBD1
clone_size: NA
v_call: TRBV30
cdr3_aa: CAWRGTGGTETQYF
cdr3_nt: TGTGCCTGGAGGGGGACAGGGGGGACAGAGACCCAGTACTTC

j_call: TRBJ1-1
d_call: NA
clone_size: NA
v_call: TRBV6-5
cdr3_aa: CASSETVNTEAFF
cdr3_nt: TGTGCCAGCAGCGAGACAGTAAACACTGAAGCTTTCTTT

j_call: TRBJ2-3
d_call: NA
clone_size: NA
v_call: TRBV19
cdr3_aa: CASSLGRGTDTQYF
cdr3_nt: TGTGCCAGTAGTCTGGGCAGGGGTACAGATACGCAGTATTTT

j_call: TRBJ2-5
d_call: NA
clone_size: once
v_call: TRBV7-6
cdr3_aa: CASSFQGGGFGQETQYF
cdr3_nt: TGTGCCAGCAGCTTCCAGGGAGGTGGGTTTGGACAGGAGACCCAGTACTTC

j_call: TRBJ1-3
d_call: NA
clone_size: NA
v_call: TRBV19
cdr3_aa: CASSIPISGNTIYF
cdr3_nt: TGTGCCAGTAGTATTCCGATCTCTGGAAACACCATATATTTT